This entry is about one T cell receptor (beta chain). The data originate from a study of cytomegalovirus exposure and HLA in healthy donors. Measured with immunoSEQ multiplex PCR; TCRdb has only the in-frame clones, and not every one. The sample lists 110,000 or so clones; 70% to 90% were seen once. The CDR3 loop spans 17 amino acids. The J segment lost 5 bases and the V segment lost 0 bases, leaving 13 bases of the junction unmatched. CDR1 is SGHRS and CDR2 is YFSETQ in the germline V gene. The sequencing input was PBMCs. The V gene is TRBV5-1, the J gene TRBJ1-2, with 7 nucleotides matching TRBD1. This receptor was identified in a woman younger than 35 in good health and CMV-seropositive. CDR3 DNA: TGCGCCAGCAGCTTGGTAGGGGGGACAGCTTTATTTTATGGCTACACCTTC. It codes for CASSLVGGTALFYGYTF.